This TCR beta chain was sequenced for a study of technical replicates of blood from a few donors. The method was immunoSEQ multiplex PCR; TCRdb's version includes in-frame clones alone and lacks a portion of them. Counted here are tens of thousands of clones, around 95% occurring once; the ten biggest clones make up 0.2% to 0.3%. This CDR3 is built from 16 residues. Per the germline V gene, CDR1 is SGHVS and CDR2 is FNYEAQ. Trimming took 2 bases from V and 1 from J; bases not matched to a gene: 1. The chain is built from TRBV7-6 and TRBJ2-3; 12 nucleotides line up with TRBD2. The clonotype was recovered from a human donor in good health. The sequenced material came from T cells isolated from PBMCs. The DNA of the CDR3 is TGTGCCAGCAGCTTATGGACTAGCGGGGGCACAGATACGCAGTATTTT. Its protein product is CASSLWTSGGTDTQYF. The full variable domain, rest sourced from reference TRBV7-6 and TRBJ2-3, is GAGVSQSPRYKVTKRGQDVALRCDPISGHVSLYWYRQALGQGPEFLTYFNYEAQQDKSGLPNDRFSAERPEGSISTLTIQRTEQRDSAMYRCASSLWTSGGTDTQYFGPGTRLTVL.